This TCR beta chain originates from a study of T cells in Graves' hyperthyroidism and ophthalmopathy. Across the study: Peripheral blood was taken when the disease was first diagnosed, before any treatment began.

Turning to this clonotype: The antigen is unknown.

Trimming took off 6 bases at V and 4 bases at J, with 15 bases between the two ends. The CDR3 is 14 residues long. Germline V CDR1 and CDR2: MDHEN, SYDVKM. Study-level points and caveats: A model using 13 V-J features told ophthalmopathy apart from stable hyperthyroidism. Model predictions of ophthalmopathy came a median about 6.3 months before onset.

Template material for amplifying TCR beta CDR3 regions consisted of RNA transcripts. TCR CDR3 underwent first-round RT-PCR with the HTBI primer set. MiXCR was run by TCRdb on the multiplex PCR reads, yielding one entry per CDR3 protein. Of about 610,000 distinct CDR3 sequences detected, 14% to 15% appear once; the ten largest clones hold about 4.5%. The rearrangement joins TRBV28 to TRBJ2-5; no clear D. Sequences were obtained from blood. The receptor was derived from a woman aged 40-49 years with Graves' ophthalmopathy. In DNA form, the CDR3 reads TGTGCCAGCAGGAAGACTTGGACGGGAGAGACCCAGTACTTC. This sequence encodes CASRKTWTGETQYF.